This TCR beta chain was recovered during a study of cytomegalovirus exposure and HLA in healthy donors (dated by TCRdb to between 2016 and 2019). Turning to the overall study: The 500 to 800 repertoires of the first cohort and the approximately 110 validation repertoires were produced on the same platform, according to a later analysis. To predict cytomegalovirus infection status, the study combined high-throughput TCR immunosequencing, statistical association of individual TCRs with disease status, and machine learning. Besides the first cohort of 666 subjects, a separate validation cohort made up of 120 different subjects was used. The study aimed to test whether signatures of past pathogen exposure could be identified by cataloging public T cell receptors. Findings and caveats that apply to the study as a whole: A later analysis lacked HLA typing for the validation cohort, so it scored co-occurrence in that cohort across all 110 or so repertoires. In vitro tests confirmed that a few of the cytomegalovirus-associated TCR beta chains recognize cytomegalovirus antigens. The authors suggested that the approach could potentially be generalized to other disease states and immunological phenotypes. The classifier was reported to diagnose cytomegalovirus status with high specificity and sensitivity in both the original cohort and the validation cohort. A total of 150 to 200 TCR beta chains were listed by the study as associated with cytomegalovirus. Subsequent analysis determined that TCRs grouped into clusters in the first cohort also showed a tendency toward co-occurrence across the roughly 110 validation repertoires, and 85% to 95% of cluster scores exceeded 0. Most TCR sequences were observed very rarely across donors, whereas some public TCRs were present in many individuals.

Separate from the roughly 700-subject first cohort, the validation cohort of roughly 110 subjects was the group to which the donors belonged. The library was made by the immunoSEQ multiplex PCR assay. Processing in the source paper ran as follows. To diagnose cytomegalovirus status from the catalog of TCR beta chain sequences, a statistical classification framework was built. TCRdb obtained this table from immuneACCESS and retained in-frame rearrangements with V and J assigned. These tables miss some clones; where compared with another copy, unresolved V genes account for less than half of the shortfall, and the remainder is unexplained. The DNA was the basis for D and trimming; V, J and clone size are from that table. In this sample the table shows 120,000 or so clones, about 96% of which occur a single time. In total, the top ten clones hold about 1.7% of the sample. To note about this clone: This receptor's antigen is unknown. Base-call qualities are not available, and no considerably larger clone is one nucleotide away.

The receptor's source is a man aged 18-30 years in good health and CMV-seronegative. Specimen: PBMCs.

Read as DNA, the sequence is TGTGCCACCGAGAGCGGGAGCCCACGAAAGCAGTACTTC. Its protein reads: CATESGSPRKQYF. The chain employs TRBV15 and TRBJ2-7, and TRBD2 aligns with 8 junction nucleotides. The CDR3 contains 13 residues, cysteine and phenylalanine counted. Left in the record is the CDR3 DNA by itself, 39 bases read in frame from the first base. V is cut back by 8 bases and J by 8 bases, with 11 bases in the junction unmatched. The germline V gene (reference sequence) gives CDR1 as LNHNV and CDR2 as YYDKDF.